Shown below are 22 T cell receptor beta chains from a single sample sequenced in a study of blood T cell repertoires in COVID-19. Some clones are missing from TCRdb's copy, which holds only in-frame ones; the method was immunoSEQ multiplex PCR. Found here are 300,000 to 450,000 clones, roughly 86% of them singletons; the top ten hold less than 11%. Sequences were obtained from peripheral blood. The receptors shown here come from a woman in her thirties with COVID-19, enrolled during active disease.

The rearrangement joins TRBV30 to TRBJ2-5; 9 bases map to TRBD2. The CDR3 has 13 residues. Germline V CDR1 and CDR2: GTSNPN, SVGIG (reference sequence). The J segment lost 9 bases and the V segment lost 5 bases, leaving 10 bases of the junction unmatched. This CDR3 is CAWSPALAGPQYF. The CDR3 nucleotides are TGTGCCTGGTCTCCGGCCCTAGCGGGGCCCCAGTACTTC.

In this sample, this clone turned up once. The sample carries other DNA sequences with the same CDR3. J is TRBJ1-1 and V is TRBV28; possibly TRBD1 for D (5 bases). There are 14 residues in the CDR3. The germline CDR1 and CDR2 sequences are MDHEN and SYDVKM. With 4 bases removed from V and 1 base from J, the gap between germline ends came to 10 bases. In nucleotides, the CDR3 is TGTGCCAGCAGTTGGGGGGGGTCGAACACTGAAGCTTTCTTT. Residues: CASSWGGSNTEAFF. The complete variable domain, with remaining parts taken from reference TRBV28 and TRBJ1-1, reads DVKVTQSSRYLVKRTGEKVFLECVQDMDHENMFWYRQDPGLGLRLIYFSYDVKMKEKGDIPEGYSVSREKKERFSLILESASTNQTSMYLCASSWGGSNTEAFFGQGTRLTVV.

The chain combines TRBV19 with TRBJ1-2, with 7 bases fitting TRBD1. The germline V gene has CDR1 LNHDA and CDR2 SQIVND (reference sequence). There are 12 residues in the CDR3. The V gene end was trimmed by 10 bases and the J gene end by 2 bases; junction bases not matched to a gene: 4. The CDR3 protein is CATVTGNYGYTF. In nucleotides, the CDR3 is TGTGCCACCGTGACAGGGAACTATGGCTACACCTTC.

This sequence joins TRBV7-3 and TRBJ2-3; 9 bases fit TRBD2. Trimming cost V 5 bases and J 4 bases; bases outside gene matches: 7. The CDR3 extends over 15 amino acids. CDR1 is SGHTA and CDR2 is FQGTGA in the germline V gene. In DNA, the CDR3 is TGTGCCAGCAGCACTACTAGCGGGCGGGCAGATACGCAGTATTTT. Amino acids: CASSTTSGRADTQYF.

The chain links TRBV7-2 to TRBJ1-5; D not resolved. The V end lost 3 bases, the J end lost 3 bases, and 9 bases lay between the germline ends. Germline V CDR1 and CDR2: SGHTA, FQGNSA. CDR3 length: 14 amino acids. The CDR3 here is CASSFQALNQPQHF. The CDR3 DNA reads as TGTGCCAGCAGCTTCCAGGCTCTCAATCAGCCCCAGCATTTT.

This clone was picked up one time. The CDR3 bases are TGTGCCAGCAGTCGTGGACTAGCAGGCTCCTACAATGAGCAGTTCTTC. The encoded protein is CASSRGLAGSYNEQFF. The genes are TRBV5-4 and TRBJ2-1; 8 bases are a match to TRBD2. The ends lost 5 bases at V and 0 bases at J; junction bases unmatched: 7. Per the germline V gene, CDR1 is SGHNT and CDR2 is YYREEE (reference sequence). This CDR3 has 16 residues. Variable domain in full (rest from reference TRBV5-4 and TRBJ2-1): ETGVTQSPTHLIKTRGQQVTLRCSSQSGHNTVSWYQQALGQGPQFIFQYYREEENGRGNFPPRFSGLQFPNYSSELNVNALELDDSALYLCASSRGLAGSYNEQFFGPGTRLTVL.

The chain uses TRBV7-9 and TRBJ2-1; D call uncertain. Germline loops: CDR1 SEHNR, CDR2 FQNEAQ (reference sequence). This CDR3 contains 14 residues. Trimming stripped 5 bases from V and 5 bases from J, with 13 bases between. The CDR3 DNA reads TGTGCCAGCAGCCCCAGTGAGGAGAACAATGAGCAGTTCTTC. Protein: CASSPSEENNEQFF.

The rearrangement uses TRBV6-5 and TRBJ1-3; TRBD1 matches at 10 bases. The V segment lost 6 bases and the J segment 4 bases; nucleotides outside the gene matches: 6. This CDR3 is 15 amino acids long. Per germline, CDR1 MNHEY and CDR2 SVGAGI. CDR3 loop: CASSAGQGYGNTIYF. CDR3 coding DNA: TGTGCCAGCAGCGCGGGACAGGGGTACGGAAACACCATATATTTT.

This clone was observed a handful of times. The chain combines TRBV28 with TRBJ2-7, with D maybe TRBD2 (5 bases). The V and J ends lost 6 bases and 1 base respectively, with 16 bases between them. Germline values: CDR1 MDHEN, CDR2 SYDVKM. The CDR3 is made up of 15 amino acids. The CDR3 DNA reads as TGTGCCAGCAGGCCCGGAGGATCGGTGTCCTACGAGCAGTACTTC. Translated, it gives CASRPGGSVSYEQYF. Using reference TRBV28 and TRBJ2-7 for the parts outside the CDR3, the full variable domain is DVKVTQSSRYLVKRTGEKVFLECVQDMDHENMFWYRQDPGLGLRLIYFSYDVKMKEKGDIPEGYSVSREKKERFSLILESASTNQTSMYLCASRPGGSVSYEQYFGPGTRLTVT.

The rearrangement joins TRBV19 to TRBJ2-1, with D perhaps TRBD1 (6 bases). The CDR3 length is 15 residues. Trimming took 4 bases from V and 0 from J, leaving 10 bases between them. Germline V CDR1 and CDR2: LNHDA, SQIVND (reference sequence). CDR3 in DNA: TGTGCCAGTAGTAAGGGGGTGTCCTCCTACAATGAGCAGTTCTTC. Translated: CASSKGVSSYNEQFF. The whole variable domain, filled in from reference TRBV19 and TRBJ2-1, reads DGGITQSPKYLFRKEGQNVTLSCEQNLNHDAMYWYRQDPGQGLRLIYYSQIVNDFQKGDIAEGYSVSREKKESFPLTVTSAQKNPTAFYLCASSKGVSSYNEQFFGPGTRLTVL.

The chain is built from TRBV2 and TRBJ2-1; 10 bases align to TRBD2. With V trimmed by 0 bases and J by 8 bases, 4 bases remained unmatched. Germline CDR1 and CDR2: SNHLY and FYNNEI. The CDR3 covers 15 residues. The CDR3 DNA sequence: TGTGCCAGCAGTGAAGCGACTAGCGGGCCCTATGAGCAGTTCTTC. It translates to CASSEATSGPYEQFF.

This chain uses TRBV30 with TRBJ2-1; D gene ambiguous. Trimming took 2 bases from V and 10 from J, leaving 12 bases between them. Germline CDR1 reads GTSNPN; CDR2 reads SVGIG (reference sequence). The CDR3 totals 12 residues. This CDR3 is CAWSTRPGEQFF. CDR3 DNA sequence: TGTGCCTGGAGTACGAGGCCCGGAGAGCAGTTCTTC.

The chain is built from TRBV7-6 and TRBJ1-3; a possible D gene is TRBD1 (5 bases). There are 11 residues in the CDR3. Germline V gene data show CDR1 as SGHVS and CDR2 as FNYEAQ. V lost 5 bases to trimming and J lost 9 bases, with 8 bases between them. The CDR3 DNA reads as TGTGCCAGCAGCCCGGGGGGCACCATATATTTT. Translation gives CASSPGGTIYF.

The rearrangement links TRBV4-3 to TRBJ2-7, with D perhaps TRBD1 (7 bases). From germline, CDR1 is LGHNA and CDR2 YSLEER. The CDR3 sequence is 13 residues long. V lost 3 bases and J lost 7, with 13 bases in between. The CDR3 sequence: CASSQEGAGEQYF. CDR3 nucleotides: TGCGCCAGCAGCCAGGAGGGGGCGGGGGAGCAGTACTTC.

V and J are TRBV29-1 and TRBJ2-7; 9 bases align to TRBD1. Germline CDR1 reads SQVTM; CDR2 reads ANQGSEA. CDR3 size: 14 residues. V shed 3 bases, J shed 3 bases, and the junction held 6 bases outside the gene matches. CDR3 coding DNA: TGCAGCGTTGAGTCCCGGGACAGGGACTACGAGCAGTACTTC. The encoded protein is CSVESRDRDYEQYF.

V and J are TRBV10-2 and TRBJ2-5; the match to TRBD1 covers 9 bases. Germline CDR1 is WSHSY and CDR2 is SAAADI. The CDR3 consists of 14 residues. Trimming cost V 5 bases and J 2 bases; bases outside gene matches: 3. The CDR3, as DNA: TGCGCCAGCAGTATGGGGACAGGGCAAGAGACCCAGTACTTC. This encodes CASSMGTGQETQYF.

The CDR3 sequence is CASTHRGGLYEQYF. CDR3 DNA: TGTGCCAGCACGCACAGGGGGGGCCTCTACGAGCAGTACTTC. The chain employs TRBV7-2 and TRBJ2-7, with D possibly matching TRBD1 (8 bases). CDR3 size: 14 residues. Trimming took off 7 bases at V and 3 bases at J, with 16 bases between the two ends. Germline V CDR1 and CDR2: SGHTA, FQGNSA. Looking up the rest from reference TRBV7-2 and TRBJ2-7 gives the full variable domain: GAGVSQSPSNKVTEKGKDVELRCDPISGHTALYWYRQSLGQGLEFLIYFQGNSAPDKSGLPSDRFSAERTGGSVSTLTIQRTQQEDSAVYLCASTHRGGLYEQYFGPGTRLTVT.

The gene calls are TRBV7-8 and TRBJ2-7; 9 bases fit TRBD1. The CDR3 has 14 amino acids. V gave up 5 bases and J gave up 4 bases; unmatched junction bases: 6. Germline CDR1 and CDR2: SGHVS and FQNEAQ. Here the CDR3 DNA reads TGTGCCAGCAGCCGCCGGGACAGGGCTTACGAGCAGTACTTC. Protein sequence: CASSRRDRAYEQYF.

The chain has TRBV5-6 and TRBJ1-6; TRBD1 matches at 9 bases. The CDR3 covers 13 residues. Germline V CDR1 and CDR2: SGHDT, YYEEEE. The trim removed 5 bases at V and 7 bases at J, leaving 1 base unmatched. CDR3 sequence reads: CASRGQGNSPLHF. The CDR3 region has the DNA TGTGCCAGCAGGGGACAGGGCAATTCACCCCTCCACTTT.

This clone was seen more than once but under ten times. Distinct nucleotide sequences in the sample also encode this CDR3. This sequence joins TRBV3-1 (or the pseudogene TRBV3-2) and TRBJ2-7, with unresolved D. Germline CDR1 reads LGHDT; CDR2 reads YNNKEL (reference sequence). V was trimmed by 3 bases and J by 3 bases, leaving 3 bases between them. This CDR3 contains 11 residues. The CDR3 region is CASSQYYEQYF. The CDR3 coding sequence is TGTGCCAGCAGCCAGTACTACGAGCAGTACTTC.

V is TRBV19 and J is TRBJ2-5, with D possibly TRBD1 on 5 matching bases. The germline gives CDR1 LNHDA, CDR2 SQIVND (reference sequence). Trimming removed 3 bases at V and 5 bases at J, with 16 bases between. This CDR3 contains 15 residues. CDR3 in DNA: TGTGCCAGTAGTATCCCAGGGCCGGCGTGGGAGACCCAGTACTTC. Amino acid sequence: CASSIPGPAWETQYF.

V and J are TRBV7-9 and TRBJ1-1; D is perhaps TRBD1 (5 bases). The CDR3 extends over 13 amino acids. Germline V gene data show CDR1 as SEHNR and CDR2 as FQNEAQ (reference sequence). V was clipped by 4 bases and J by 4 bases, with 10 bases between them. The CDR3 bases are TGTGCCAGCAGCTGGAGCGGGGGCACTGAAGCTTTCTTT. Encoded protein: CASSWSGGTEAFF.